Listed below are T cell receptor beta chains from one sample, sequenced in a study of blood T cell repertoires in COVID-19. Libraries were prepared by immunoSEQ multiplex PCR; TCRdb keeps only in-frame clonotypes and omits some of them. The sample yields around 250,000 clones, 70% to 85% seen once. Sample: PBMCs or T cells enriched from blood (not recorded which). The receptors derive from a man aged 35-49 years who had recovered from COVID-19. CDR3s include the opening cysteine and the closing phenylalanine or tryptophan. Each record gives: clone size, D gene, V gene, J gene, CDR3 protein, CDR3 DNA. D genes are given only for firm matches. The size field is filled for only some rows; it gives once, few, many or a size class.

clone_size: .
d_call: .
v_call: TRBV10-3
j_call: TRBJ1-4
cdr3_aa: CAISESGEDPLFF
cdr3_nt: TGTGCCATCAGTGAGTCTGGAGAGGATCCACTGTTTTTT

clone_size: .
d_call: TRBD2
v_call: TRBV19
j_call: TRBJ2-3
cdr3_aa: CASKFGTSGGGTDTQYF
cdr3_nt: TGTGCCAGTAAATTCGGGACTAGCGGGGGGGGCACAGATACGCAGTATTTT

clone_size: .
d_call: .
v_call: TRBV19
j_call: TRBJ2-5
cdr3_aa: CASSIFRGQETQYF
cdr3_nt: TGTGCCAGTAGTATATTCAGGGGACAAGAGACCCAGTACTTC

clone_size: .
d_call: TRBD1
v_call: TRBV3-1/TRBV3-2
j_call: TRBJ1-5
cdr3_aa: CASSQDRGTGFNQPQHF
cdr3_nt: TGTGCCAGCAGCCAAGATCGGGGGACAGGCTTCAATCAGCCCCAGCATTTT

clone_size: .
d_call: .
v_call: TRBV28
j_call: TRBJ1-4
cdr3_aa: CASSVRDLTRANEKLFF
cdr3_nt: TGTGCCAGCAGTGTCCGGGACTTAACACGTGCTAATGAAAAACTGTTTTTT

clone_size: .
d_call: .
v_call: TRBV4-2
j_call: TRBJ2-5
cdr3_aa: CASSQTDYQETQYF
cdr3_nt: TGTGCCAGCAGCCAGACGGACTATCAAGAGACCCAGTACTTC

clone_size: .
d_call: TRBD2
v_call: TRBV6-5
j_call: TRBJ2-1
cdr3_aa: CASSPPSGGPGEQFF
cdr3_nt: TGTGCCAGCAGCCCGCCTAGCGGGGGGCCTGGCGAGCAGTTCTTC

clone_size: once
d_call: .
v_call: TRBV29-1
j_call: TRBJ1-4
cdr3_aa: CSGMGGTGLFF
cdr3_nt: TGCAGCGGGATGGGAGGTACTGGACTGTTTTTT

clone_size: .
d_call: .
v_call: TRBV7-9
j_call: TRBJ2-7
cdr3_aa: CASSLATYRPYEQYF
cdr3_nt: TGTGCCAGCAGCTTAGCGACCTACAGGCCCTACGAGCAGTACTTC

clone_size: .
d_call: TRBD1
v_call: TRBV27
j_call: TRBJ2-1
cdr3_aa: CASSLSEGKLDRTSSYNEQFF
cdr3_nt: TGTGCCAGCAGTTTATCGGAAGGTAAATTGGACAGGACCAGCTCCTACAATGAGCAGTTCTTC

clone_size: .
d_call: TRBD1
v_call: TRBV19
j_call: TRBJ1-5
cdr3_aa: CASIKGDRGLHQPQHF
cdr3_nt: TGTGCCAGTATTAAGGGGGACAGGGGGCTGCATCAGCCCCAGCATTTT

clone_size: .
d_call: .
v_call: TRBV7-6
j_call: TRBJ1-3
cdr3_aa: CASSPWTGNTIYF
cdr3_nt: TGTGCCAGCAGCCCGTGGACAGGAAACACCATATATTTT

clone_size: .
d_call: TRBD2
v_call: TRBV4-2
j_call: TRBJ2-2
cdr3_aa: CASSQSTSGGAGELFF
cdr3_nt: TGTGCCAGCAGCCAGTCGACTAGCGGAGGGGCCGGGGAGCTGTTTTTT

clone_size: .
d_call: TRBD2
v_call: TRBV4-1
j_call: TRBJ2-7
cdr3_aa: CASSHGLRAGGSEQYF
cdr3_nt: TGCGCCAGCAGCCATGGGTTACGGGCGGGAGGCTCCGAGCAGTACTTC

clone_size: .
d_call: .
v_call: TRBV3-1/TRBV3-2
j_call: TRBJ1-4
cdr3_aa: CASSQVEKLFF
cdr3_nt: TGTGCCAGCAGCCAAGTAGAAAAACTGTTTTTT

clone_size: .
d_call: .
v_call: TRBV9
j_call: TRBJ2-7
cdr3_aa: CASSVEGGAGKGEQYF
cdr3_nt: TGTGCCAGCAGCGTGGAAGGGGGAGCGGGAAAAGGCGAGCAGTACTTC

clone_size: .
d_call: TRBD1
v_call: TRBV6-2/TRBV6-3
j_call: TRBJ2-7
cdr3_aa: CASSFAPGQGNF
cdr3_nt: TGTGCCAGCAGTTTCGCCCCGGGACAGGGGAACTTC

clone_size: .
d_call: .
v_call: TRBV6-9
j_call: TRBJ1-1
cdr3_aa: CASPPGDEAFF
cdr3_nt: TGTGCCAGCCCCCCCGGGGATGAAGCTTTCTTT

clone_size: many
d_call: TRBD1
v_call: TRBV28
j_call: TRBJ1-2
cdr3_aa: CASSRDRGVYGYTF
cdr3_nt: TGTGCCAGCAGCCGGGACAGGGGGGTTTATGGCTACACCTTC

clone_size: once
d_call: .
v_call: TRBV5-1
j_call: TRBJ1-2
cdr3_aa: CASSLVSEDYGYTF
cdr3_nt: TGCGCCAGCAGCTTGGTTTCAGAGGACTATGGCTACACCTTC

clone_size: few
d_call: TRBD1
v_call: TRBV7-2
j_call: TRBJ1-2
cdr3_aa: CASSLMTGQNYGYTF
cdr3_nt: TGTGCCAGCAGCTTAATGACAGGGCAAAACTATGGCTACACCTTC

clone_size: .
d_call: TRBD2
v_call: TRBV3-1/TRBV3-2
j_call: TRBJ2-7
cdr3_aa: CASSQVSRNMGGYEQYF
cdr3_nt: TGTGCCAGCAGCCAAGTATCTCGGAACATGGGAGGGTACGAGCAGTACTTC

clone_size: .
d_call: TRBD2
v_call: TRBV5-1
j_call: TRBJ2-2
cdr3_aa: CASSLGLAGYGGELFF
cdr3_nt: TGCGCCAGCAGCCTAGGACTAGCGGGGTACGGCGGGGAGCTGTTTTTT

clone_size: .
d_call: TRBD1
v_call: TRBV7-2
j_call: TRBJ2-2
cdr3_aa: CASSYTPGQGTGELFF
cdr3_nt: TGTGCCAGCAGTTACACTCCGGGACAGGGAACCGGGGAGCTGTTTTTT

clone_size: .
d_call: .
v_call: TRBV6-1
j_call: TRBJ1-5
cdr3_aa: CASSEARIGQPQHF
cdr3_nt: TGTGCCAGCAGTGAAGCGAGGATTGGTCAGCCCCAGCATTTT

clone_size: .
d_call: TRBD1
v_call: TRBV30
j_call: TRBJ2-5
cdr3_aa: CAWGQGGETQYF
cdr3_nt: TGTGCCTGGGGACAGGGTGGGGAGACCCAGTACTTC

clone_size: .
d_call: .
v_call: TRBV2
j_call: TRBJ2-7
cdr3_aa: CASSRTSRYEQYF
cdr3_nt: TGTGCCAGCAGCAGGACTTCCCGATACGAGCAGTACTTC

clone_size: .
d_call: .
v_call: TRBV7-8
j_call: TRBJ2-5
cdr3_aa: CASSTRNWQETQYF
cdr3_nt: TGTGCCAGCAGCACCAGGAACTGGCAAGAGACCCAGTACTTC

clone_size: .
d_call: TRBD1
v_call: TRBV9
j_call: TRBJ1-4
cdr3_aa: CASSPRSGTVNEKLFF
cdr3_nt: TGTGCCAGCAGCCCTCGCTCCGGGACAGTTAATGAAAAACTGTTTTTT

clone_size: .
d_call: .
v_call: TRBV5-1
j_call: TRBJ2-7
cdr3_aa: CASSLEGGAYEQYF
cdr3_nt: TGCGCCAGCAGCTTGGAAGGGGGAGCCTACGAGCAGTACTTC

clone_size: .
d_call: .
v_call: TRBV2
j_call: TRBJ1-6
cdr3_aa: CASTQGSGNSPLHF
cdr3_nt: TGTGCCAGCACTCAGGGCTCAGGGAATTCACCCCTCCACTTT

clone_size: .
d_call: .
v_call: TRBV5-1
j_call: TRBJ1-1
cdr3_aa: CASRRDRGNTEAFF
cdr3_nt: TGCGCCAGCAGGCGCGACAGAGGGAACACTGAAGCTTTCTTT

clone_size: .
d_call: .
v_call: TRBV10-3
j_call: TRBJ2-7
cdr3_aa: CAIRTDGLFSYEQYF
cdr3_nt: TGTGCCATCAGGACTGACGGACTATTCTCCTACGAGCAGTACTTC

clone_size: once
d_call: TRBD1
v_call: TRBV18
j_call: TRBJ2-7
cdr3_aa: CASSLSGTGLEQYF
cdr3_nt: TGTGCCAGCTCACTTTCCGGGACAGGGCTCGAGCAGTACTTC

clone_size: .
d_call: .
v_call: TRBV5-6
j_call: TRBJ1-2
cdr3_aa: CASSGGPDYGYTF
cdr3_nt: TGTGCCAGCAGCGGTGGGCCAGACTATGGCTACACCTTC

clone_size: .
d_call: .
v_call: TRBV18
j_call: TRBJ1-6
cdr3_aa: CASSPPGETGMGRSPLHF
cdr3_nt: TGTGCCAGCTCACCACCGGGGGAGACAGGAATGGGTAGATCACCCCTCCACTTT

clone_size: once
d_call: .
v_call: TRBV5-1
j_call: TRBJ1-1
cdr3_aa: CASRRWDTEAFF
cdr3_nt: TGCGCCAGCCGCAGGTGGGACACTGAAGCTTTCTTT

clone_size: few
d_call: .
v_call: TRBV28
j_call: TRBJ1-6
cdr3_aa: CASSLSLGLGSVDSPLHF
cdr3_nt: TGTGCCAGCAGTTTAAGTCTCGGACTAGGGAGTGTGGATTCACCCCTCCACTTT

clone_size: .
d_call: .
v_call: TRBV7-3
j_call: TRBJ2-2
cdr3_aa: CASSPGISTDFTGELFF
cdr3_nt: TGTGCCAGCAGCCCTGGAATTTCGACTGACTTTACCGGGGAGCTGTTTTTT

clone_size: .
d_call: .
v_call: TRBV3-1/TRBV3-2
j_call: TRBJ1-3
cdr3_aa: CASSQVGAGNTIYF
cdr3_nt: TGTGCCAGCAGCCAAGTAGGGGCTGGAAACACCATATATTTT

clone_size: .
d_call: TRBD2
v_call: TRBV30
j_call: TRBJ2-5
cdr3_aa: CAWSVLRLAGQETQYF
cdr3_nt: TGTGCCTGGAGTGTACTAAGACTAGCGGGCCAAGAGACCCAGTACTTC

clone_size: .
d_call: .
v_call: TRBV7-9
j_call: TRBJ2-5
cdr3_aa: CASSLLLGAGETQYF
cdr3_nt: TGTGCCAGCAGCTTGTTATTGGGAGCGGGTGAGACCCAGTACTTC